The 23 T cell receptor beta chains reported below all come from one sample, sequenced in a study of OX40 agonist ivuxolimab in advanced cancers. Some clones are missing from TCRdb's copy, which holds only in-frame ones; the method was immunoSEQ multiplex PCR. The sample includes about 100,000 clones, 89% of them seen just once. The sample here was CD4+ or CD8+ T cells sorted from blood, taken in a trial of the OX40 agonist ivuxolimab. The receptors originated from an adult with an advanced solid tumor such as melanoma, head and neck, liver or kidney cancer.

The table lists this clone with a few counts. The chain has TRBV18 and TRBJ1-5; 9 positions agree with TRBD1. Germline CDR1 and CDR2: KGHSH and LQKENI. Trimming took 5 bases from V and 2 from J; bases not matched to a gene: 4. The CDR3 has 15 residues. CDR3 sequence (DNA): TGTGCCAGCTCAGGGACAGGGAGAGGCAATCAGCCCCAGCATTTT. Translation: CASSGTGRGNQPQHF.

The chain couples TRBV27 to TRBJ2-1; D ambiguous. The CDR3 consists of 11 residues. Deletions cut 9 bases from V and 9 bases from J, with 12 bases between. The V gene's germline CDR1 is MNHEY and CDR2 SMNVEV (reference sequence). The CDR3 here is CARIRVCEQFF. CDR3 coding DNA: TGTGCCAGAATCCGGGTGTGTGAGCAGTTCTTC.

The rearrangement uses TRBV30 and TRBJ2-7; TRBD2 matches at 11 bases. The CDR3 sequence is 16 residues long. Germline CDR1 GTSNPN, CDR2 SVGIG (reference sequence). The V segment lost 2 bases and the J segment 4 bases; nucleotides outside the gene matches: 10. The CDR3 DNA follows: TGTGCCTGGAGTCCCGGTCTAGCGGGGGGCGCTTACGAGCAGTACTTC. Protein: CAWSPGLAGGAYEQYF.

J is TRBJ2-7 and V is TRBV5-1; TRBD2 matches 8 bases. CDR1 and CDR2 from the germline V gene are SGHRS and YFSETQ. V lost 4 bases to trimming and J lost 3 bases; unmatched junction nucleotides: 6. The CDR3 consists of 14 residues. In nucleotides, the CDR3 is TGCGCCAGCAGCCCAGCGGGAGTAATCTACGAGCAGTACTTC. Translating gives CASSPAGVIYEQYF.

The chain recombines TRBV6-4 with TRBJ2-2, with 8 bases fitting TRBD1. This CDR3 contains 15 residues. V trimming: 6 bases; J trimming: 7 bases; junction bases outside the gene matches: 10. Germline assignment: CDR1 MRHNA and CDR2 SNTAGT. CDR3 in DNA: TGTGCCAGCAGCCCCCTTGGACAGGGCGGCGGGGAGCTGTTTTTT. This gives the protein CASSPLGQGGGELFF.

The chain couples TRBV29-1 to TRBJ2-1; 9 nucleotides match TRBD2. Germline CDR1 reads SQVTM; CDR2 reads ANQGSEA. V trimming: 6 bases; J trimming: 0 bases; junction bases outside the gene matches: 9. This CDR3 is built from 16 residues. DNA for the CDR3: TGCAGCGTGAGACTAGCGGATATGAGCTCCTACAATGAGCAGTTCTTC. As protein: CSVRLADMSSYNEQFF.

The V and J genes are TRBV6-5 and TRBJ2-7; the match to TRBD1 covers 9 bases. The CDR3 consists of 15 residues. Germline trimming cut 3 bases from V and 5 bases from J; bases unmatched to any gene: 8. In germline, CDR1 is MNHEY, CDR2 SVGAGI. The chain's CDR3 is CASSYLGTGNDEQYF. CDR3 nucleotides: TGTGCCAGCAGTTATCTCGGGACAGGGAACGACGAGCAGTACTTC.

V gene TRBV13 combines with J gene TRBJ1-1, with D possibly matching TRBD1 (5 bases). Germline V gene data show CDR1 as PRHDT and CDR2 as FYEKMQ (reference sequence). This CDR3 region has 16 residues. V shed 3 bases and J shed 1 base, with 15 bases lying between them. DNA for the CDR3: TGTGCCAGCAGCTTCCTACAGGCAGGGAGGAACACTGAAGCTTTCTTT. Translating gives CASSFLQAGRNTEAFF. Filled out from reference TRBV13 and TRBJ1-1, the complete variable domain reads AAGVIQSPRHLIKEKRETATLKCYPIPRHDTVYWYQQGPGQDPQFLISFYEKMQSDKGSIPDRFSAQQFSDYHSELNMSSLELGDSALYFCASSFLQAGRNTEAFFGQGTRLTVV.

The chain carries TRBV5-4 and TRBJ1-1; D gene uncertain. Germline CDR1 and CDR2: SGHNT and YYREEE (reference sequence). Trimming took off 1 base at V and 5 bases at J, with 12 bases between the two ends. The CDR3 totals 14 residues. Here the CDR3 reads CASSLSGRRTEAFF. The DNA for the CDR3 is TGTGCCAGCAGCTTGAGCGGCCGACGGACTGAAGCTTTCTTT.

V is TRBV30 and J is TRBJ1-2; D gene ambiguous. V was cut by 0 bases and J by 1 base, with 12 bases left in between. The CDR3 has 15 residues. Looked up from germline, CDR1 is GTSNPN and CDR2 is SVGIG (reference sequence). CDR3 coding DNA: TGTGCCTGGAGTGTACGAAGGGAACTTAACTATGGCTACACCTTC. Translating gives CAWSVRRELNYGYTF.

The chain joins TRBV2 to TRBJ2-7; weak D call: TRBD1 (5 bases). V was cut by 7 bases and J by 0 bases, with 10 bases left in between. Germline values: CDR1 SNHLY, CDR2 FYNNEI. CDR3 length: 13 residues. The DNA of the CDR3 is TGTGCCAGCATAAAGGACACCTCCTACGAGCAGTACTTC. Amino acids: CASIKDTSYEQYF.

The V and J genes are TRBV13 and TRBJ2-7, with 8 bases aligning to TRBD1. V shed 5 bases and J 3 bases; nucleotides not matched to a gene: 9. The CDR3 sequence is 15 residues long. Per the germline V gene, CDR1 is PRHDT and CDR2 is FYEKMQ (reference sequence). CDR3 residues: CASSIGTGILYEQYF. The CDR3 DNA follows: TGTGCCAGCAGCATCGGGACAGGCATTCTCTACGAGCAGTACTTC. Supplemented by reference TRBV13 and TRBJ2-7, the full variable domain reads AAGVIQSPRHLIKEKRETATLKCYPIPRHDTVYWYQQGPGQDPQFLISFYEKMQSDKGSIPDRFSAQQFSDYHSELNMSSLELGDSALYFCASSIGTGILYEQYFGPGTRLTVT.

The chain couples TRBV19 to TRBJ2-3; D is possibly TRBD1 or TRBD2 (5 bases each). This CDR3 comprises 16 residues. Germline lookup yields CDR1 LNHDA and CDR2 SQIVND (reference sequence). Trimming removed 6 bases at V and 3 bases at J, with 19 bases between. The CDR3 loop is CASRAGAPRGTDTQYF. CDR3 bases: TGTGCCAGTAGGGCCGGGGCCCCTCGGGGAACAGATACGCAGTATTTT.

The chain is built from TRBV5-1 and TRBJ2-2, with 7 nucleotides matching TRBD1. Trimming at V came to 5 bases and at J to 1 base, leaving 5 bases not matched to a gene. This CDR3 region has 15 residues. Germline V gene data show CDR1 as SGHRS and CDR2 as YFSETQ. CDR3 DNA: TGCGCCAGCAGGGGATGGACAGGGAACACCGGGGAGCTGTTTTTT. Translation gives CASRGWTGNTGELFF. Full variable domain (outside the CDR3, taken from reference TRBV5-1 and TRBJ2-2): KAGVTQTPRYLIKTRGQQVTLSCSPISGHRSVSWYQQTPGQGLQFLFEYFSETQRNKGNFPGRFSGRQFSNSRSEMNVSTLELGDSALYLCASRGWTGNTGELFFGEGSRLTVL.

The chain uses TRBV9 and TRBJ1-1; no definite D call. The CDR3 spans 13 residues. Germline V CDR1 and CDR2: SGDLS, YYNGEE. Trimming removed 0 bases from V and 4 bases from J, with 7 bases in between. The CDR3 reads CASSVDLGTEAFF. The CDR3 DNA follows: TGTGCCAGCAGCGTAGATCTTGGCACTGAAGCTTTCTTT.

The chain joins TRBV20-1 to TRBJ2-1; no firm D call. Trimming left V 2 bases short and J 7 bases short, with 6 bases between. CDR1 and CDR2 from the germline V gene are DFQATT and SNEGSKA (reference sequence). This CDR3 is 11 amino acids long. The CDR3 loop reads CSARIVNEQFF. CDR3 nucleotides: TGCAGTGCTAGAATTGTGAATGAGCAGTTCTTC.

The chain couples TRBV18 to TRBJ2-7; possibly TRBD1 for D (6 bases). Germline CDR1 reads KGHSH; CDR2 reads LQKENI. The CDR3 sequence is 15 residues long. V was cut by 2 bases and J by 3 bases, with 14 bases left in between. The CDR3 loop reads CASSPWAGDDYEQYF. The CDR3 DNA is TGTGCCAGCTCACCATGGGCAGGGGATGACTACGAGCAGTACTTC.

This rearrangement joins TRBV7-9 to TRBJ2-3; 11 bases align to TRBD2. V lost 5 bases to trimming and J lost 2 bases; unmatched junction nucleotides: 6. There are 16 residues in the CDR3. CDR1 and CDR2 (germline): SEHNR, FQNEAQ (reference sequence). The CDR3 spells CASSPGTSGVTDTQYF. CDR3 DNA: TGTGCCAGCAGCCCCGGGACTAGCGGAGTCACAGATACGCAGTATTTT.

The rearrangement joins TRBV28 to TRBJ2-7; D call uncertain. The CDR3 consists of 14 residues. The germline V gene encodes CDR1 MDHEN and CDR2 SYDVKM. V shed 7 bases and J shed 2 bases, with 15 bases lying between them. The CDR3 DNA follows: TGTGCCAGCAAGCAAATTAGCCCTACCTACGAGCAGTACTTC. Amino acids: CASKQISPTYEQYF.

The chain's CDR3 is CASSPGTSKLEQYF. CDR3 DNA sequence: TGTGCCAGCAGCCCCGGGACATCGAAGTTGGAGCAGTACTTC. The gene calls are TRBV2 and TRBJ2-7; TRBD1 might be the D (6 bases). The CDR3 sequence is 14 residues long. Germline assignment: CDR1 SNHLY and CDR2 FYNNEI. V was pared by 6 bases and J by 7 bases, with 19 bases between.

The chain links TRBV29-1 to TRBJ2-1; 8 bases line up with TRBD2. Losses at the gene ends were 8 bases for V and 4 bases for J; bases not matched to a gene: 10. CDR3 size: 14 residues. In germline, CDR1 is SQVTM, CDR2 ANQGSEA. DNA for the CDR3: TGCAGCACCCTTCCCCTAGCGGGTTACAATGAGCAGTTCTTC. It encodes CSTLPLAGYNEQFF.

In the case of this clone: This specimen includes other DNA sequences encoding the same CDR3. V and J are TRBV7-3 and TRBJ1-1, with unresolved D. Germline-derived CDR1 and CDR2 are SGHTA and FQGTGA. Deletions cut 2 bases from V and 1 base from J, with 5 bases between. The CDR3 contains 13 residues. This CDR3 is CASSLGWNTEAFF. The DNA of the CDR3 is TGTGCCAGCAGCTTAGGGTGGAACACTGAAGCTTTCTTT.

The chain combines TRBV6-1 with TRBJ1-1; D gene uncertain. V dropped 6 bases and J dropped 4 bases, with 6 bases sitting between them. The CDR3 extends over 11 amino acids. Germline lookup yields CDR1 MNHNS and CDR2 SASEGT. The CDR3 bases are TGTGCCAGCAGCCGGAGCACTGAAGCTTTCTTT. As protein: CASSRSTEAFF.